The 4 T cell receptor beta chains below come from one sample, sequenced in a study of cytotoxic CD8 clonotypes in ibrutinib-treated CLL (dated by TCRdb to the early 2020s). Library creation used the immunoSEQ multiplex PCR assay. TCRdb obtained this table from immuneACCESS and retained in-frame rearrangements with V and J assigned. These tables miss some clones; where compared with another copy, unresolved V genes account for less than half of the shortfall, and the remainder is unexplained. For this sample there are about 160,000 clones; 81% appear just once. About 2.1% of the sample is taken by the ten largest. What the time point label conveys for this sample: about twelve months on ibrutinib. The sample was PBMCs, taken after 12 months of ibrutinib treatment. These receptors were taken from a human donor with chronic lymphocytic leukemia.

V gene TRBV5-5 combines with J gene TRBJ2-5; 7 bases line up with TRBD1. The germline V gene has CDR1 SGHKS and CDR2 YYEKEE (reference sequence). J lost 1 base, V lost 4 bases, and 4 bases had no gene match. The CDR3 consists of 14 residues. CDR3 nucleotides: TGTGCCAGCAGCCTGACAGGGCCCCAAGAGACCCAGTACTTC. Protein product: CASSLTGPQETQYF.

The chain employs TRBV6-1 and TRBJ2-2; D tentatively fits TRBD1 or TRBD2 (7 bases each). Trimming pared 6 bases from V and 4 bases from J, leaving 15 bases between. CDR1 MNHNS and CDR2 SASEGT come from the germline V gene. The CDR3 is 15 amino acids. CDR3 sequence reads: CASRKGRGGTGELFF. The CDR3 DNA reads as TGTGCCAGCAGGAAGGGCAGGGGGGGCACCGGGGAGCTGTTTTTT.

This rearrangement joins TRBV28 to TRBJ1-5; D unclear. Germline CDR1 MDHEN, CDR2 SYDVKM. V was cut by 3 bases and J by 7 bases, with 16 bases left in between. The CDR3 loop spans 15 amino acids. The CDR3 DNA is TGTGCCAGCAGTTTGAGTTTGCGGGGAATCCAGCCCCAGCATTTT. Translated: CASSLSLRGIQPQHF.

The V and J genes are TRBV28 and TRBJ1-6, with D perhaps matching TRBD1 (6 bases). This CDR3 region has 17 residues. The germline V gene has CDR1 MDHEN and CDR2 SYDVKM. Trimming shortened V by 2 bases and J by 9 bases, and 20 bases separated the two germline ends. In DNA, the CDR3 is TGTGCCAGCAGTTTACCCGGACAGAGCCCACCGGGTTCACCCCTCCACTTT. Translating gives CASSLPGQSPPGSPLHF.